Listed below are T cell receptor beta chains from one sample, sequenced in a study of beta chain features in type 1 diabetes. Produced via immunoSEQ multiplex PCR; TCRdb's table is partial and in-frame only. The data hold some 500,000 clones, with approximately 10% observed a single time. The source material was naive CD4+ T cells from blood. The receptor source for this set is a woman in her late teens or twenties in good health. Each CDR3 is given with its conserved first and last residue. Each record gives: D gene, V gene, clone size, J gene, CDR3 protein, CDR3 DNA. A D gene is named only where the DNA matches it firmly. Clone size is not always given. Where it is, it says once, few, many or a class for expanded clones.

TRBD1	TRBV18	-	TRBJ1-4	CASSLTGDREKLFF	TGTGCCAGCTCACTGACAGGGGATCGTGAAAAACTGTTTTTT
-	TRBV7-3	few	TRBJ2-2	CASSLSGQLPTGELFF	TGTGCCAGCAGCTTAAGTGGACAGTTACCAACCGGGGAGCTGTTTTTT
-	TRBV7-8	few	TRBJ1-1	CASSLARGWTEAFF	TGTGCCAGCAGCTTAGCGCGGGGGTGGACTGAAGCTTTCTTT
-	TRBV10-3	few	TRBJ1-4	CAISEGSTNEKLFF	TGTGCCATCAGTGAGGGCAGTACTAATGAAAAACTGTTTTTT
-	TRBV5-1	few	TRBJ2-5	CASSLEGETQYF	TGCGCCAGCAGCTTGGAGGGGGAGACCCAGTACTTC
TRBD1	TRBV7-2	-	TRBJ1-6	CASSLYGTGGNSPLHF	TGTGCCAGCAGCTTATACGGGACAGGGGGTAATTCACCCCTCCACTTT
-	TRBV2	few	TRBJ1-2	CASSLVYPGGYTF	TGTGCCAGCAGTCTTGTCTACCCGGGCGGCTACACCTTC
-	TRBV5-6	few	TRBJ2-1	CASSPPGHRNEQFF	TGTGCCAGCAGCCCCCCGGGACACCGCAATGAGCAGTTCTTC
-	TRBV25-1	-	TRBJ1-1	CASRRKGSAEAFF	TGTGCCAGCAGACGTAAGGGTAGCGCTGAAGCTTTCTTT
-	TRBV27	-	TRBJ1-1	CASSFVRRNTEAFF	TGTGCCAGCAGTTTTGTACGACGGAACACTGAAGCTTTCTTT
-	TRBV7-2	-	TRBJ1-1	CASGITNTEAFF	TGTGCCAGTGGGATAACGAACACTGAAGCTTTCTTT
TRBD2	TRBV5-1	-	TRBJ2-5	CASSYSSGSRGETQYF	TGCGCCAGCAGCTATTCAAGCGGGAGCCGAGGAGAGACCCAGTACTTC
-	TRBV6-6	-	TRBJ1-5	CASSYSDQPQHF	TGTGCCAGCAGTTACTCTGATCAGCCCCAGCATTTT
TRBD2	TRBV9	-	TRBJ2-5	CASSVTSGVGETQYF	TGTGCCAGCAGCGTAACTAGCGGGGTGGGTGAGACCCAGTACTTC
-	TRBV6-5	-	TRBJ1-2	CASNIGWIGHGYTF	TGTGCCAGCAACATCGGATGGATTGGACATGGCTACACCTTC
-	TRBV6-5	-	TRBJ1-1	CASSRLLGIAEAFF	TGTGCCAGCAGTCGGCTTCTGGGCATCGCTGAAGCTTTCTTT
TRBD2	TRBV11-2	few	TRBJ2-1	CASSSRLAGAYNEQFF	TGTGCCAGCAGCTCACGACTAGCGGGGGCCTACAATGAGCAGTTCTTC
-	TRBV2	-	TRBJ2-1	CASSALLERRNEQFF	TGTGCCAGCAGTGCCCTCCTTGAACGGCGAAATGAGCAGTTCTTC
-	TRBV23-1	few	TRBJ2-7	CASSQYRSSYEQYF	TGCGCCAGCAGTCAATACCGCTCCTCCTACGAGCAGTACTTC
-	TRBV18	few	TRBJ2-7	CASSPPGVGNEQYF	TGTGCCAGCTCACCACCAGGGGTAGGGAACGAGCAGTACTTC
-	TRBV10-3	few	TRBJ2-1	CAISEIPGGNNEQFF	TGTGCCATCAGTGAGATCCCCGGGGGCAACAATGAGCAGTTCTTC
-	TRBV19	-	TRBJ2-6	CASSISGANVLTF	TGTGCCAGTAGTATCTCGGGGGCCAACGTCCTGACTTTC
-	TRBV9	-	TRBJ1-6	CASSHTGRDSPLHF	TGTGCCAGCAGCCATACAGGGAGGGACTCACCCCTCCACTTT
TRBD2	TRBV30	-	TRBJ2-7	CAWSHSGLGNSYEQYF	TGTGCCTGGAGCCACTCGGGACTAGGGAATTCTTACGAGCAGTACTTC
TRBD1	TRBV7-9	-	TRBJ1-2	CASSYTGVSSRF	TGTGCCAGCAGCTACACAGGGGTTTCCTCTCGTTTC
-	TRBV27	-	TRBJ2-3	CASSLKTALTDTQYF	TGTGCCAGCAGCCTCAAGACAGCACTCACAGATACGCAGTATTTT
-	TRBV7-3	few	TRBJ2-1	CASSSTGTYNEQFF	TGTGCCAGCAGCTCTACAGGTACCTACAATGAGCAGTTCTTC
-	TRBV7-6	few	TRBJ2-1	CASSWSTGNEQFF	TGTGCCAGCAGCTGGTCAACAGGGAATGAGCAGTTCTTC
-	TRBV18	few	TRBJ2-1	CASSPPPRTALNLEFF	TGTGCCAGCTCACCGCCCCCAAGGACAGCGCTAAACCTAGAGTTCTTC
-	TRBV9	few	TRBJ2-5	CASSVGTGKETQYF	TGTGCCAGCAGCGTAGGAACCGGAAAAGAGACCCAGTACTTC
TRBD1	TRBV6-5	few	TRBJ1-2	CASSLGQAYGYTF	TGTGCCAGCAGTCTGGGACAGGCTTATGGCTACACCTTC
-	TRBV30	few	TRBJ2-2	CAWSVRNTGELFF	TGTGCCTGGAGTGTACGGAACACCGGGGAGCTGTTTTTT
-	TRBV4-3	few	TRBJ2-2	CASSQDRAQNTGELFF	TGCGCCAGCAGCCAAGACAGGGCTCAGAACACCGGGGAGCTGTTTTTT
TRBD2	TRBV28	-	TRBJ2-5	CASGGLPVYQDSQYF	TGTGCCAGTGGGGGACTACCCGTATACCAAGACTCCCAGTACTTC
-	TRBV15	few	TRBJ2-3	CATSRDGRGDTQYF	TGTGCCACCAGCAGAGATGGTCGAGGTGATACGCAGTATTTT
TRBD2	TRBV7-8	few	TRBJ2-5	CASSSGGARAYQETQYF	TGTGCCAGCAGCTCGGGGGGTGCCAGGGCGTACCAAGAGACCCAGTACTTC
-	TRBV6-6	few	TRBJ1-5	CASRLRAGSNQPQHF	TGTGCCAGCAGGCTGCGGGCAGGGAGCAATCAGCCCCAGCATTTT
-	TRBV15	few	TRBJ2-4	CATSRAAGALAKNIQYF	TGTGCCACCAGCAGAGCGGCGGGGGCCCTAGCCAAAAACATTCAGTACTTC
-	TRBV7-9	few	TRBJ2-5	CASSPLDVQTQYF	TGTGCCAGCAGCCCCCTCGATGTACAGACCCAGTACTTC
-	TRBV2	-	TRBJ1-1	CASSAPRAGRLSAFF	TGTGCCAGCAGCGCTCCTAGGGCGGGGAGGCTCAGTGCTTTCTTT
TRBD1	TRBV4-3	few	TRBJ2-2	CASSPRTGWSVNTGELFF	TGCGCCAGCAGCCCTAGGACAGGGTGGAGTGTGAACACCGGGGAGCTGTTTTTT
-	TRBV7-9	few	TRBJ2-3	CASSRRTATSTDTQYF	TGTGCCAGCAGCCGGCGCACCGCTACTAGCACAGATACGCAGTATTTT
-	TRBV19	-	TRBJ2-2	CASSIFGNTGELFF	TGTGCCAGTAGTATATTCGGCAACACCGGGGAGCTGTTTTTT
-	TRBV4-2	few	TRBJ2-4	CASGLGQGLAKNIQYF	TGTGCCAGCGGACTGGGGCAGGGGTTAGCCAAAAACATTCAGTACTTC
-	TRBV9	few	TRBJ2-1	CASSPLGTRDNEQFF	TGTGCCAGCAGCCCTTTGGGGACGCGTGACAATGAGCAGTTCTTC
-	TRBV9	many	TRBJ2-1	CASSVEFYNEQFF	TGTGCCAGCAGCGTAGAGTTCTACAATGAGCAGTTCTTC
TRBD1	TRBV18	-	TRBJ2-7	CASSPSFGTEYEQYF	TGTGCCAGCTCACCATCGTTCGGGACAGAGTACGAGCAGTACTTC
-	TRBV5-1	-	TRBJ1-1	CASSLETGGTEAFF	TGCGCCAGCAGCCTTGAAACGGGGGGCACTGAAGCTTTCTTT
-	TRBV29-1	-	TRBJ2-1	CSVVVLGVYNEQFF	TGCAGCGTTGTGGTTCTAGGGGTCTACAATGAGCAGTTCTTC
-	TRBV2	-	TRBJ2-5	CASSERREQETQYF	TGTGCCAGCAGTGAAAGACGGGAACAAGAGACCCAGTACTTC
-	TRBV7-3	few	TRBJ2-3	CASRPQGTDTQYF	TGTGCCAGCCGACCTCAGGGAACAGATACGCAGTATTTT
-	TRBV20-1	-	TRBJ2-5	CSGPFQETQYF	TGCAGTGGACCCTTCCAAGAGACCCAGTACTTC
TRBD2	TRBV4-3	few	TRBJ2-1	CASSQLAGVGNEQFF	TGCGCCAGCAGCCAGTTAGCGGGAGTGGGCAATGAGCAGTTCTTC
-	TRBV7-2	few	TRBJ2-4	CASSLGRGTGSENIQYF	TGTGCCAGCAGCTTAGGTAGGGGAACGGGAAGCGAAAACATTCAGTACTTC
-	TRBV11-2	-	TRBJ2-6	CASSLGVYSGANVLTF	TGTGCCAGCAGCTTAGGGGTTTACTCTGGGGCCAACGTCCTGACTTTC